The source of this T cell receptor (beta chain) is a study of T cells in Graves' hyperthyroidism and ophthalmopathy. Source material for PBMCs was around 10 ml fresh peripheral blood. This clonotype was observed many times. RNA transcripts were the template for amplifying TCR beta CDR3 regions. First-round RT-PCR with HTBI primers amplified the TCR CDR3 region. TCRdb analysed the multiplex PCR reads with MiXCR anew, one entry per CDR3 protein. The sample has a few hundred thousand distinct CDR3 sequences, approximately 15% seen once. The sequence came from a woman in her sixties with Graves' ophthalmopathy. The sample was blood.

The DNA of the CDR3 is TGTGCCAGCAGTTCCCCGACCAAAGCTTTCTTT. Translating it yields CASSSPTKAFF. The chain is built from TRBV27 and TRBJ1-1; no definite D call. Trimming removed 4 bases from V and 9 bases from J, with 9 bases in between. The CDR3 loop spans 11 amino acids. Germline V lookup: CDR1 MNHEY, CDR2 SMNVEV (reference sequence).